The rows below give T cell receptor beta chains drawn from one sample of a study of vaccination effects on CD4 cells after COVID-19. Sequencing was performed with immunoSEQ multiplex PCR; in TCRdb, only in-frame clones are kept and a portion is missing. The sample consists of fewer than 75,000 clones, 65% to 80% of them appearing once. These TCRs are of unknown antigen specificity. The source material was CD4+ T cells from PBMCs cultured without peptide, sampled after COVID-19 vaccination. The receptors here all came from a human donor who received a COVID-19 vaccine. CDR3s include the opening cysteine and the closing phenylalanine or tryptophan. A D gene is named only where the DNA matches it firmly. Part of the rows lack a size; the others show once, few, many or a class for expanded clones.

V gene	D gene	clone size	CDR3 protein
TRBV20-1	NA	NA	CSASWGPGLEKLFF
TRBV9	NA	once	CASKKSSSGNTIYF
TRBV27	TRBD1	NA	CASSLWGQGVLSYNSPLHF
TRBV2	TRBD1	NA	CASRADRGNEQFF
TRBV7-3	TRBD2	NA	CASSLWLAGVNEQFF
TRBV5-1	TRBD2	NA	CASSFAGGTETQYF
TRBV7-3	NA	NA	CASRLSGVQDTQYF
TRBV3-1/TRBV3-2	NA	NA	CASSHMGTQYGYTF
TRBV24-1	NA	NA	CATSALAGDGANVLTF
TRBV18	TRBD1	NA	CASSRTGDGNTIYF
TRBV5-1	NA	few	CASSLAGRTGELFF
TRBV11-1	NA	NA	CASSFSRTEAFF
TRBV19	TRBD2	NA	CASKGGGEFKTDTQYF
TRBV2	NA	NA	CASSEVGHANTGELFF
TRBV7-8	NA	NA	CASSLELTSTRETQYF
TRBV7-8	NA	once	CASSPPGTRANQPQHF
TRBV7-9	NA	NA	CASSLGAMGSPLHF
TRBV18	NA	NA	CASSAKDYGYTF
TRBV11-2	NA	NA	CASSSAGRNTEAFF
TRBV18	NA	NA	CASSDQGQGHEKLFF
TRBV24-1	TRBD2	NA	CATSDPGGGTGELFF
TRBV27	NA	NA	CASSPVGAGGNEQFF
TRBV5-1	NA	few	CASSLEGGVNTEAFF
TRBV11-1	NA	NA	CASSPRGGANTEAFF
TRBV5-1	NA	NA	CASSFDQAGYTF
TRBV10-3	NA	NA	CAISEGPEQFF
TRBV28	TRBD1	NA	CASSLGTGGAYIQYF
TRBV3-1/TRBV3-2	TRBD1	few	CASSQPIYRGNGNTIYF
TRBV15	TRBD1	NA	CATKWGTGGTDTQYF
TRBV24-1	NA	NA	CTTSDPPDYNEQFF